A selection of T cell receptor beta chains follows, all from one sample in a study of shared clonotypes between healthy human individuals. Only in-frame clones appear in the TCRdb table, and some are missing; sequencing was by immunoSEQ multiplex PCR. The repertoire holds millions of clones, approximately 95% seen once, with roughly 0.13% in the top ten. Material for sequencing was naive CD4+ T cells sorted from blood. These receptors originate from a man between 18 and 29 years old in good health. The CDR3 runs from the conserved cysteine through the conserved F or W. The D gene is left open where the match is weak.

d_call j_call v_call cdr3_aa cdr3_nt
TRBD2 TRBJ2-3 TRBV30 CAWGLAGFTDTQYF TGTGCCTGGGGACTAGCGGGGTTCACAGATACGCAGTATTTT
TRBD2 TRBJ2-5 TRBV4-2 CASSQGNGGAPETQYF TGTGCCAGCAGCCAAGGGAACGGGGGGGCGCCTGAGACCCAGTACTTC
TRBD1 TRBJ2-7 TRBV4-1 CASSQEDRGSYEQYF TGCGCCAGCAGCCAAGAAGACAGGGGATCCTACGAGCAGTACTTC
NA TRBJ1-6 TRBV6-5 CASSYRGAISPLHF TGTGCCAGCAGTTACCGGGGCGCAATTTCACCCCTCCACTTT
NA TRBJ1-5 TRBV5-1 CASSLDGAGGGQPQHF TGCGCCAGCAGCTTGGACGGTGCTGGCGGGGGTCAGCCCCAGCATTTT
NA TRBJ2-5 TRBV30 CAWSLGTSVIETQYF TGTGCCTGGAGTCTCGGGACATCAGTAATAGAGACCCAGTACTTC
NA TRBJ2-5 TRBV30 CAWSLVGTQYF TGTGCCTGGAGCCTCGTAGGGACCCAGTACTTC
NA TRBJ2-2 TRBV11-2 CASSLIRTLGTGELFF TGTGCCAGCAGCTTAATTAGGACCTTAGGAACCGGGGAGCTGTTTTTT
NA TRBJ2-2 TRBV30 CAWSVNTGVLFF TGTGCCTGGAGTGTAAACACGGGGGTGCTGTTTTTT
NA TRBJ2-5 TRBV2 CASSEAGLGETQYF TGTGCCAGCAGTGAAGCGGGCCTAGGAGAGACCCAGTACTTC
NA TRBJ2-1 TRBV7-3 CASSPGLGREQFF TGTGCCAGCAGCCCAGGACTGGGTAGGGAGCAGTTCTTC
TRBD1 TRBJ2-2 TRBV2 CASEQGSNTGELFF TGTGCCAGCGAACAGGGGTCGAACACCGGGGAGCTGTTTTTT
NA TRBJ2-3 TRBV11-2 CASSLDPGGGIDTQYF TGTGCCAGCAGCTTAGATCCGGGGGGCGGGATAGATACGCAGTATTTT
TRBD2 TRBJ2-3 TRBV6-1 CASSGSGVITDTQYF TGTGCCAGCAGTGGTAGCGGGGTGATCACAGATACGCAGTATTTT
NA TRBJ2-2 TRBV4-1 CASSQPGSDTGELFF TGCGCCAGCAGCCAACCGGGTTCCGACACCGGGGAGCTGTTTTTT